Below, 29 T cell receptor beta chains from the same sample are listed, as sequenced in a study of CD8 T cells in ankylosing spondylitis. A single record per CDR3 protein comes from TCRdb applying MiXCR to the 5' RACE reads. Of 90,000 to 120,000 distinct CDR3 sequences in the sample, less than 25% were seen once. Sequencing was done on a sample of synovial fluid, either unsorted or a sorted T cell fraction (not recorded which). All receptors derive from a male donor with ankylosing spondylitis.

With respect to this clonotype: The CDR3 ends on some other residue instead of the conserved phenylalanine or tryptophan, so this is likely a read error. The rearrangement uses TRBV28 and TRBJ2-7; 8 bases agree with TRBD2. CDR1 MDHEN and CDR2 SYDVKM come from the germline V gene. The CDR3 contains 16 residues. Trimming cost V 4 bases and J 1 base; bases outside gene matches: 9. The CDR3 DNA reads as TGTGCCAGCAGTTCTCGGGTACGGGGGGGATCCTACGAGCAGTACTCC. Amino acids: CASSSRVRGGSYEQYS.

This clonotype showed up many times. V and J are TRBV29-1 and TRBJ1-3, with D perhaps matching TRBD1 (5 bases). The CDR3 runs 15 residues. V lost 4 bases and J 0 bases, leaving 13 bases between the germline ends. Per the germline V gene, CDR1 is SQVTM and CDR2 is ANQGSEA. The CDR3 DNA sequence: TGCAGCGTTGGGGACCTCTCGAGCTCTGGAAACACCATATATTTT. Protein sequence: CSVGDLSSSGNTIYF.

The chain links TRBV29-1 to TRBJ1-1; D call uncertain. Trimming took off 0 bases at V and 3 bases at J, with 11 bases between the two ends. This CDR3 spans 14 amino acids. Per germline, CDR1 SQVTM and CDR2 ANQGSEA. CDR3 loop: CSVEDRGRYTEAFF. The DNA for the CDR3 is TGCAGCGTTGAAGATCGTGGGAGATACACTGAAGCTTTCTTT.

This clonotype has just a few counts. CDR3: CASTPGSTQETQYF. The CDR3, as DNA: TGCGCCAGCACCCCCGGAAGTACTCAAGAGACCCAGTACTTC. The chain couples TRBV5-1 to TRBJ2-5; no clear D. Between the trimmed V and J ends, which lost 6 bases and 2 bases, there was a span of 14 bases. The CDR3 is 14 amino acids. Germline V lookup: CDR1 SGHRS, CDR2 YFSETQ.

The rearrangement links TRBV24-1 to TRBJ2-1, with 8 bases aligning to TRBD2. The CDR3 runs to 13 residues. Germline V CDR1 and CDR2: KGHDR, SFDVKD. V lost 10 bases to trimming and J lost 3 bases; unmatched junction nucleotides: 4. The CDR3 DNA follows: TGTGCCACTAAGCGGGGGAACTACAATGAGCAGTTCTTC. This translates into CATKRGNYNEQFF.

Only a few counts were recorded for this clonotype. The chain has TRBV9 and TRBJ2-1; D is perhaps TRBD2 (5 bases). Trimming cost V 5 bases and J 10 bases, with 13 bases left between them. CDR3 length: 12 amino acids. CDR1 is SGDLS, CDR2 YYNGEE, per germline. CDR3 protein: CASSLVPGEQFF. CDR3 nucleotide sequence: TGTGCCAGCAGTTTGGTCCCGGGGGAGCAGTTCTTC.

The rearrangement links TRBV5-6 to TRBJ2-1; 11 positions agree with TRBD2. The V gene end was trimmed by 0 bases and the J gene end by 4 bases; junction bases not matched to a gene: 6. The CDR3 length is 17 residues. The V gene's germline CDR1 is SGHDT and CDR2 YYEEEE. The DNA for the CDR3 is TGTGCCAGCAGCTTGGGACGGGGACTAGCGGTTTACAATGAGCAGTTCTTC. This codes for CASSLGRGLAVYNEQFF. The whole variable domain, remainder taken from reference TRBV5-6 and TRBJ2-1, is DAGVTQSPTHLIKTRGQQVTLRCSPKSGHDTVSWYQQALGQGPQFIFQYYEEEERQRGNFPDRFSGHQFPNYSSELNVNALLLGDSALYLCASSLGRGLAVYNEQFFGPGTRLTVL.

This clonotype was seen more than once but under ten times. The chain recombines TRBV20-1 with TRBJ1-5; 10 positions match TRBD1. V dropped 2 bases and J dropped 1; count of bases not matched to a gene: 11. This CDR3 is 18 amino acids long. Germline V gene lookup returns CDR1 DFQATT and CDR2 SNEGSKA (reference sequence). The CDR3 loop reads CSARNRDRGPVSNQPQHF. DNA for the CDR3: TGCAGTGCTAGAAACCGGGACAGGGGTCCAGTAAGCAATCAGCCCCAGCATTTT.

This clonotype was seen only a few times. J is TRBJ2-1 and V is TRBV5-1; tentative D call: TRBD2 (6 bases). V dropped 7 bases and J dropped 7 bases, with 15 bases sitting between them. The CDR3 length is 13 residues. Looked up from germline, CDR1 is SGHRS and CDR2 is YFSETQ. CDR3 DNA sequence: TGCGCCAGCCTCCAGGAGGGGAGGAATGAGCAGTTCTTC. Amino acid sequence: CASLQEGRNEQFF.

The rearrangement links TRBV27 to TRBJ2-5; D perhaps matches TRBD1 (6 bases). Trimming removed 6 bases from V and 2 bases from J, with 16 bases in between. The germline V gene has CDR1 MNHEY and CDR2 SMNVEV (reference sequence). CDR3 length equals 15 residues. This chain's CDR3 is CASRFRSGEQETQYF. The CDR3 bases are TGTGCCAGCAGATTCCGCTCAGGGGAGCAAGAGACCCAGTACTTC.

This clonotype has just a few counts. This rearrangement joins TRBV7-2 to TRBJ1-3; D remains ambiguous. The CDR3 runs 15 residues. Trimming took off 5 bases at V and 4 bases at J, with 15 bases between the two ends. Germline CDR1 reads SGHTA; CDR2 reads FQGNSA. The CDR3 reads CASSLFGEGGNTIYF. Written as DNA, the CDR3 is TGTGCCAGCAGCCTGTTCGGGGAAGGCGGAAACACCATATATTTT.

There are a few counts of this clonotype. The V call is TRBV4-1, the J call TRBJ2-7; no reliable D call. The CDR3 consists of 15 residues. Trimming removed 1 base at V and 0 bases at J, with 10 bases between. In germline, CDR1 is MGHRA, CDR2 YSYEKL. The CDR3: CASSQAGAISYEQYF. In DNA, the CDR3 is TGCGCCAGCAGCCAAGCAGGAGCGATCTCCTACGAGCAGTACTTC.

This clonotype was observed many times. The chain uses TRBV3-1 and TRBJ2-3; no definite D call. Trimming stripped 2 bases from V and 2 bases from J, with 2 bases between. CDR1 is LGHDT and CDR2 is YNNKEL in the germline V gene (reference sequence). The CDR3 has 12 amino acids. In DNA, the CDR3 is TGTGCCAGCAGCCAACTCACAGATACGCAGTATTTT. Translating it yields CASSQLTDTQYF.

The chain carries TRBV20-1 and TRBJ2-1, with 7 bases that match TRBD1. The trim removed 6 bases at V and 1 base at J, leaving 12 bases unmatched. Germline CDR1 reads DFQATT; CDR2 reads SNEGSKA (reference sequence). The CDR3 spans 16 residues. CDR3 amino acids: CSAVPRGKISYNEQFF. The CDR3 DNA reads TGCAGTGCAGTGCCCAGGGGGAAAATTTCCTACAATGAGCAGTTCTTC.

This clonotype has more than one count but fewer than ten. The chain combines TRBV5-6 with TRBJ1-1, with D perhaps TRBD1 (6 bases). V dropped 2 bases and J dropped 2 bases, with 10 bases sitting between them. Looked up from germline, CDR1 is SGHDT and CDR2 is YYEEEE. The CDR3 is 14 amino acids. The CDR3 protein is CASSFAGANTEAFF. CDR3 DNA sequence: TGTGCCAGCAGCTTTGCGGGGGCAAACACTGAAGCTTTCTTT.

CDR3 in DNA: TGTGCCACCAGGGACACCGGGGAGCTGTTTTTT. This translates into CATRDTGELFF. The V and J genes are TRBV24-1 and TRBJ2-2; D unresolved. The CDR3 contains 11 residues. Germline lookup yields CDR1 KGHDR and CDR2 SFDVKD. V lost 7 bases to trimming and J lost 3 bases, with 2 bases between them.

In this sample, this clonotype turned up once. The chain combines TRBV27 with TRBJ2-2, with a weak D call TRBD1 (5 bases). V was trimmed by 2 bases and J by 3 bases, leaving 13 bases between them. CDR3 length: 16 amino acids. Germline CDR1 is MNHEY and CDR2 is SMNVEV (reference sequence). The CDR3 loop reads CASSLQLAGHTGELFF. The CDR3 nucleotides are TGTGCCAGCAGTTTACAACTCGCAGGGCACACCGGGGAGCTGTTTTTT.

This clonotype has ten or more counts. The rearrangement links TRBV20-1 to TRBJ1-1, with 7 bases lining up with TRBD1. The V segment lost 6 bases and the J segment 4 bases; nucleotides outside the gene matches: 8. This CDR3 spans 13 amino acids. Per the germline V gene, CDR1 is DFQATT and CDR2 is SNEGSKA (reference sequence). The CDR3 loop reads CSAPMTGSTEAFF. CDR3 DNA: TGCAGTGCACCCATGACAGGGAGCACTGAAGCTTTCTTT.

The V call is TRBV20-1, the J call TRBJ1-5; D not resolved. V was trimmed by 2 bases and J by 2 bases, leaving 10 bases between them. In germline, CDR1 is DFQATT, CDR2 SNEGSKA (reference sequence). The CDR3 runs 14 residues. CDR3 region: CSARSTGGNQPQHF. DNA for the CDR3: TGCAGTGCTAGATCCACGGGAGGCAATCAGCCCCAGCATTTT.

This clonotype was observed a handful of times. The V gene is TRBV14, the J gene TRBJ2-7; D is unclear. With 1 base removed from V and 0 bases from J, the gap between germline ends came to 7 bases. This CDR3 is built from 14 residues. CDR1 is SGHDN and CDR2 is FVKESK in the germline V gene. The CDR3 region is CASSQAPDSYEQYV. Written as DNA, the CDR3 is TGTGCCAGCAGCCAAGCGCCGGACTCCTACGAGCAGTACGTC.

The chain combines TRBV10-3 with TRBJ2-7, with TRBD2 matching 11 bases. J lost 4 bases, V lost 10 bases, and 9 bases had no gene match. Germline lookup yields CDR1 ENHRY and CDR2 SYGVKD. The CDR3 runs to 14 residues. The CDR3 sequence: CATNPTSGIYEQYF. The CDR3 coding sequence is TGTGCCACAAATCCGACTAGCGGGATATACGAGCAGTACTTC.

This clonotype was found a few times. This chain joins TRBV6-5 and TRBJ2-1, with 7 bases matching TRBD2. Germline-derived CDR1 and CDR2 are MNHEY and SVGAGI. CDR3 length equals 18 residues. V shed 0 bases, J shed 0 bases, and the junction held 8 bases outside the gene matches. This CDR3 is CASSYSLGDYPSYNEQFF. The CDR3 DNA is TGTGCCAGCAGTTACTCATTAGGGGACTACCCCTCCTACAATGAGCAGTTCTTC.

V gene TRBV10-3 combines with J gene TRBJ1-1; 7 bases align to TRBD1. The CDR3 has 13 amino acids. CDR1 ENHRY and CDR2 SYGVKD come from the germline V gene. After removal of 6 bases from V and 7 bases from J, the junction contained 8 bases not matched to a gene. The DNA of the CDR3 is TGTGCCATCAGCGGTGACAGGGAGCTTGAAGCTTTCTTT. It is translated as CAISGDRELEAFF.

V gene TRBV2 combines with J gene TRBJ2-6; D call uncertain. Germline CDR1 and CDR2: SNHLY and FYNNEI. The CDR3 loop spans 15 amino acids. The V and J ends lost 3 bases and 0 bases respectively, with 6 bases between them. The CDR3 DNA reads as TGTGCCAGCAGTGATTTTAACTCTGGGGCCAACGTCCTGACTTTC. Encoded protein: CASSDFNSGANVLTF.

Judged by abundance, this clonotype is medium-sized. This chain links TRBV6-4 with TRBJ2-3, with D hard to call. The CDR3 is made up of 12 amino acids. Germline-derived CDR1 and CDR2 are MRHNA and SNTAGT. V was pared by 8 bases and J by 6 bases, with 12 bases between. The CDR3, as DNA: TGTGCCAGCGAGACTCGTCCGGATACGCAGTATTTT. Translated, it gives CASETRPDTQYF.

The chain is built from TRBV4-1 and TRBJ1-1; D possibly corresponds to TRBD1 (6 bases). The CDR3 is 15 amino acids. Trimming left V 2 bases short and J 6 bases short, with 16 bases between. Looked up from germline, CDR1 is MGHRA and CDR2 is YSYEKL. Written as DNA, the CDR3 is TGCGCCAGCAGCCAACTACAGGGACTACGGGCTGAAGCTTTCTTT. It translates to CASSQLQGLRAEAFF.

The chain couples TRBV7-9 to TRBJ2-7; 7 bases align to TRBD2. The CDR3 contains 15 residues. Per germline, CDR1 SEHNR and CDR2 FQNEAQ (reference sequence). The V gene end was trimmed by 4 bases and the J gene end by 7 bases; junction bases not matched to a gene: 13. The chain's CDR3 is CASSSNIAGLREQYF. CDR3 DNA sequence: TGTGCCAGCAGCTCCAATATAGCGGGCCTACGAGAGCAGTACTTC.

V usage is TRBV19 and J usage is TRBJ1-5, with 9 nucleotides matching TRBD1. J gave up 0 bases and V 11 bases, and 17 bases lay outside the gene matches. Germline assignment: CDR1 LNHDA and CDR2 SQIVND (reference sequence). The CDR3 has 18 amino acids. In DNA, the CDR3 is TGTGCCGCGGGGGCCCGGGACAGGGCCCTGATTAGCAATCAGCCCCAGCATTTT. Residues: CAAGARDRALISNQPQHF.

V usage is TRBV7-8 and J usage is TRBJ2-5, with a weak D call TRBD2 (6 bases). V was trimmed by 1 base and J by 7 bases, leaving 13 bases between them. This CDR3 spans 14 amino acids. The germline V gene encodes CDR1 SGHVS and CDR2 FQNEAQ. The CDR3: CASSLDRLVGTQYF. CDR3 nucleotide sequence: TGTGCCAGCAGCTTAGATCGACTAGTGGGGACCCAGTACTTC.